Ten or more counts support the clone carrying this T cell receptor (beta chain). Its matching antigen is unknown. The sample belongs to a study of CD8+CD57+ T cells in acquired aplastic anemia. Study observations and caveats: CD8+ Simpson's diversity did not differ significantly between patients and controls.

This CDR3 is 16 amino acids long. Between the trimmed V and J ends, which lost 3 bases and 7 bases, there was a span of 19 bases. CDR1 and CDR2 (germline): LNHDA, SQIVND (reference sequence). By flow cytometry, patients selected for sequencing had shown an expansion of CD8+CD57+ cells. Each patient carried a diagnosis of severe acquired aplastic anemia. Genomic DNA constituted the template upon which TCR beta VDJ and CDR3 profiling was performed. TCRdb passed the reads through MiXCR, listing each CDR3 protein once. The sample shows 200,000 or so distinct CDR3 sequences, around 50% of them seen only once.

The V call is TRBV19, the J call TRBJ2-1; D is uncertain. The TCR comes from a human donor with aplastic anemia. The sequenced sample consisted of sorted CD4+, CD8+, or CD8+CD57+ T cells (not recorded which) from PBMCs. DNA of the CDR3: TGTGCCAGTAGTATTGGGTTTTCGGGCAGACTTAATGAGCAGTTCTTC. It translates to CASSIGFSGRLNEQFF.